These 20 T cell receptor beta chains were sequenced from one sample in a study of CD8 T cells in ankylosing spondylitis. These receptors have no known antigen. TCRdb processed the 5' RACE reads anew with MiXCR; each CDR3 protein has one entry. This table holds hundreds of thousands of distinct CDR3 sequences, over 9.5% found once. The study, taken as a whole, reports: Ankylosing spondylitis blood seemed to carry a telltale TCR beta motif made of fewer than 10 highly homologous variants.

Sequenced input: blood, either unsorted or a sorted T cell fraction (not recorded which). The receptors were sampled from a male donor with ankylosing spondylitis.

J is TRBJ1-2 and V is TRBV6-2 or TRBV6-3, with D hard to call. CDR3 length equals 14 residues. The germline gives CDR1 MNHEY, CDR2 SVGEGT. V was cut by 7 bases and J by 4 bases, with 16 bases left in between. In DNA, the CDR3 is TGTGCCAGCACCCCTCTATCGGGCGGCTATGGCTACACCTTC. Its translation: CASTPLSGGYGYTF.

This clonotype was found many times. The genes are TRBV7-8 and TRBJ1-2; TRBD1 matches 8 bases. This CDR3 is 13 amino acids long. In germline, CDR1 is SGHVS, CDR2 FQNEAQ. Losses at the gene ends were 5 bases for V and 7 bases for J; bases not matched to a gene: 6. The DNA for the CDR3 is TGTGCCAGCAGCACCCGTACAGGGGGTGGCTACACCTTC. Its protein is CASSTRTGGGYTF. The full variable domain, rest sourced from reference TRBV7-8 and TRBJ1-2, is GAGVSQSPRYKVAKRGQDVALRCDPISGHVSLFWYQQALGQGPEFLTYFQNEAQLDKSGLPSDRFFAERPEGSVSTLKIQRTQQEDSAVYLCASSTRTGGGYTFGSGTRLTVV.

A few counts support this clonotype. This chain joins TRBV7-9 and TRBJ1-1; the D is unclear. The CDR3 has 14 residues. The V gene's germline CDR1 is SEHNR and CDR2 FQNEAQ (reference sequence). The ends were cut back, 3 bases at V and 6 bases at J, with 14 bases in the middle. The CDR3 loop reads CASSFGGFRAEAFF. The CDR3 DNA follows: TGTGCCAGCAGCTTTGGCGGGTTTCGCGCTGAAGCTTTCTTT.

This clonotype was seen a few times. V gene TRBV5-1 combines with J gene TRBJ2-5; no clear D gene. The germline V gene encodes CDR1 SGHRS and CDR2 YFSETQ. The CDR3 has 13 amino acids. With 5 bases removed from V and 5 bases from J, the gap between germline ends came to 13 bases. In DNA form, the CDR3 reads TGCGCCAGCAGTGGATCGCCCCGGGAGACCCAGTACTTC. It translates to CASSGSPRETQYF.

This clonotype has ten or more counts. The V gene is TRBV7-9, the J gene TRBJ2-1; perhaps D is TRBD1 or TRBD2 (5 bases each). The V gene lost 5 bases and the J gene lost 6 bases, with 11 bases spanning the gap. CDR1 is SEHNR, CDR2 FQNEAQ, per germline (reference sequence). The CDR3 sequence is 13 residues long. CDR3 region: CASSEGTGNEQFF. CDR3 sequence (DNA): TGTGCCAGCAGCGAAGGGACCGGCAATGAGCAGTTCTTC. The complete variable domain, with remaining parts taken from reference TRBV7-9 and TRBJ2-1, reads DTGVSQNPRHKITKRGQNVTFRCDPISEHNRLYWYRQTLGQGPEFLTYFQNEAQLEKSRLLSDRFSAERPKGSFSTLEIQRTEQGDSAMYLCASSEGTGNEQFFGPGTRLTVL.

This clonotype was observed a few times. The CDR3 coding sequence is TGTGCCAGCAGCCAAGTTCTCGGTTCCTATGGCTACACCTTC. The encoded protein is CASSQVLGSYGYTF. This sequence joins TRBV3-1 and TRBJ1-2; D call uncertain. V was trimmed by 1 base and J by 4 bases, leaving 10 bases between them. This CDR3 is 14 amino acids long. CDR1 is LGHDT and CDR2 is YNNKEL in the germline V gene (reference sequence).

This clonotype was observed at least ten times. V and J are TRBV7-2 and TRBJ2-7; possibly TRBD2 for D (6 bases). V was pared by 11 bases and J by 2 bases, with 19 bases between. The CDR3 is 14 residues long. The germline V gene has CDR1 SGHTA and CDR2 FQGNSA. This chain's CDR3 is CAGAFGTQAYEQYF. CDR3 bases: TGTGCCGGGGCATTCGGGACTCAAGCCTACGAGCAGTACTTC.

Relative to its sample, this clonotype is medium-sized. The gene calls are TRBV20-1 and TRBJ2-1, with 8 nucleotides matching TRBD1. This CDR3 contains 14 residues. Germline CDR1 and CDR2: DFQATT and SNEGSKA (reference sequence). Trimming took 8 bases from V and 4 from J; bases not matched to a gene: 10. In nucleotides, the CDR3 is TGCAGTACCACCGGACAGGGCCTTTACAATGAGCAGTTCTTC. It translates to CSTTGQGLYNEQFF.

This sequence joins TRBV7-9 and TRBJ2-7; D remains unclear. The germline CDR1 and CDR2 sequences are SEHNR and FQNEAQ (reference sequence). The CDR3 length is 14 residues. V was pared by 4 bases and J by 6 bases, with 16 bases between. The CDR3 region has the DNA TGTGCCAGCAGCTCGACTGAACTCTGGGGCGAGCAGTACGTC. Protein product: CASSSTELWGEQYV.

The chain carries TRBV11-2 and TRBJ2-4, with 13 positions matching TRBD2. V dropped 6 bases and J dropped 0; count of bases not matched to a gene: 14. The CDR3 sequence is 20 residues long. Germline V CDR1 and CDR2: SGHAT, FQNNGV. The CDR3 spells CASSSRAGTSGALAKNIQYF. The CDR3 DNA sequence: TGTGCCAGCAGTTCCAGGGCAGGGACTAGCGGGGCGCTAGCCAAAAACATTCAGTACTTC.

The chain recombines TRBV5-1 with TRBJ1-1, with 7 bases aligning to TRBD1. Per the germline V gene, CDR1 is SGHRS and CDR2 is YFSETQ. J gave up 9 bases and V 2 bases, and 19 bases lay outside the gene matches. There are 17 residues in the CDR3. The CDR3 DNA reads as TGCGCCAGCAGCTTAAGGGTACAGGGGCACGGGGGGTACAAAGCTTTCTTT. It is translated as CASSLRVQGHGGYKAFF.

In this sample, this clonotype turned up many times. The J gene is TRBJ2-7, the V gene TRBV7-2, with 7 bases fitting TRBD1. CDR3 size: 14 residues. CDR1 and CDR2 (germline): SGHTA, FQGNSA. V was pared by 5 bases and J by 0 bases, with 4 bases of the junction left unmatched. CDR3 region: CASSRRDSSYEQYF. The CDR3 DNA reads TGTGCCAGCAGCCGACGGGACAGCTCCTACGAGCAGTACTTC.

This clonotype showed up just a few times. The V gene is TRBV19, the J gene TRBJ2-1, with 7 bases fitting TRBD2. The germline V gene encodes CDR1 LNHDA and CDR2 SQIVND (reference sequence). The CDR3 runs to 15 residues. Trimming at V came to 4 bases and at J to 9 bases, leaving 12 bases not matched to a gene. CDR3 sequence reads: CASSTPRRAGVEQFF. In DNA form, the CDR3 reads TGTGCCAGTAGTACTCCGCGCAGGGCGGGAGTTGAGCAGTTCTTC.

The chain uses TRBV20-1 and TRBJ2-2, with 8 bases lining up with TRBD2. CDR3 size: 16 residues. The V gene's germline CDR1 is DFQATT and CDR2 SNEGSKA (reference sequence). V lost 1 base to trimming and J lost 3 bases; unmatched junction nucleotides: 7. The CDR3 here is CSARVVGRAYTGELFF. The CDR3 region has the DNA TGCAGTGCTAGAGTCGTCGGGAGGGCCTACACCGGGGAGCTGTTTTTT.

V is TRBV11-2 and J is TRBJ2-1; TRBD2 aligns across 8 bases. V was clipped by 0 bases and J by 4 bases; unmatched bases: 11. Germline CDR1 SGHAT, CDR2 FQNNGV. This CDR3 has 18 residues. This CDR3 is CASSLEAPGTSPYNEQFF. As DNA, the CDR3 is TGTGCCAGCAGCTTAGAGGCTCCCGGGACTAGTCCTTACAATGAGCAGTTCTTC.

The chain recombines TRBV5-1 with TRBJ1-5; 9 nucleotides line up with TRBD1. V shed 0 bases, J shed 7 bases, and the junction held 5 bases outside the gene matches. The CDR3 is made up of 15 amino acids. Germline loops: CDR1 SGHRS, CDR2 YFSETQ. The CDR3 region is CASSLEGDREQPQHF. CDR3 nucleotide sequence: TGCGCCAGCAGCTTGGAGGGGGACAGGGAGCAGCCCCAGCATTTT.

The V and J genes are TRBV19 and TRBJ1-2; D is possibly TRBD1 (6 bases). Germline V gene lookup returns CDR1 LNHDA and CDR2 SQIVND (reference sequence). There are 15 residues in the CDR3. Trimming took off 6 bases at V and 3 bases at J, with 17 bases between the two ends. The CDR3 nucleotides are TGTGCCAGTAGCCTTCCCACAGGGTCAGACTATGGCTACACCTTC. Translating it yields CASSLPTGSDYGYTF.

V gene TRBV29-1 combines with J gene TRBJ2-5; D is possibly TRBD2 (6 bases). Germline CDR1 SQVTM, CDR2 ANQGSEA. The CDR3 length is 13 residues. The ends were cut back, 7 bases at V and 5 bases at J, with 17 bases in the middle. The CDR3 DNA reads as TGCAGCGCCGGCGGGACCGTAATGGAGACCCAGTACTTC. This translates into CSAGGTVMETQYF.

This clonotype turned up a few times. V usage is TRBV12-5 and J usage is TRBJ1-3; no reliable D call. CDR3 size: 15 residues. Germline assignment: CDR1 LGHNT and CDR2 FRNRAP. V was shortened by 4 bases and J by 0 bases, with 10 bases between the two germline ends. The CDR3, as DNA: TGTGCTAGTGGTTCAGACGGGCACTCTGGAAACACCATATATTTT. This translates into CASGSDGHSGNTIYF.

The J gene is TRBJ2-1, the V gene TRBV12-3 or TRBV12-4; D remains ambiguous. V lost 2 bases and J 5 bases, leaving 16 bases between the germline ends. The CDR3 spans 16 residues. CDR3 region: CASSLPYGQANNEQFF. CDR3 nucleotides: TGTGCCAGCAGTTTACCCTACGGGCAGGCGAACAATGAGCAGTTCTTC.